This T cell receptor (beta chain) was identified in a study of OX40 agonist ivuxolimab in advanced cancers. Measured with immunoSEQ multiplex PCR; TCRdb has only the in-frame clones, and not every one. This sample has fewer than 30,000 clones, with around 67% found just once. The study, taken as a whole, reports: The study found that CD8+ T cells averaged more expanded clones than CD4+. Among the lowest peripheral clonal expansion occurred in 0.1-3.0 mg/kg partial responders.

The germline V gene encodes CDR1 SGDLS and CDR2 YYNGEE. The trim removed 2 bases at V and 5 bases at J, leaving 3 bases unmatched. CDR3 size: 14 residues. Regarding this clone: As yet, its antigen is unknown.

The chain links TRBV9 to TRBJ1-5; 8 nucleotides match TRBD1. Sequencing was performed on CD4+ or CD8+ T cells sorted from blood, taken in a trial of the OX40 agonist ivuxolimab. This clonotype was sampled from an adult with an advanced solid tumor such as melanoma, head and neck, liver or kidney cancer. The CDR3 region has the DNA TGTGCCAGCAGCGTCTCAGGGGGCGATCAGCCCCAGCATTTT. This encodes CASSVSGGDQPQHF.